This T cell receptor beta chain was identified in a study of CD8 T cells in Susac syndrome. Points from the study as a whole: The study recognized that its TCR sequencing and HLA analysis covered a relatively small number of individuals.

A word on this clonotype: Antigen unknown.

From blood CD8+ and CD4+ T cells, the TCR beta chain was sequenced. Bulk CD8+ and CD4+ cells came from magnetic negative isolation; CD8+ TEMRA by FACS. Germline-derived CDR1 and CDR2 are LNHNV and YYDKDF (reference sequence). This CDR3 spans 14 amino acids. V was shortened by 1 base and J by 2 bases, with 6 bases between the two germline ends. A quantity of about 0.5 to 1 ug RNA underwent reverse transcription using random hexamers. The authors amplified TCR beta CDR3 across 54 Vbeta and 13 Jbeta using immunoSEQ multiplex PCR. TCRdb ran MiXCR on the immunoSEQ multiplex PCR reads and lists one entry per CDR3 protein. Of under 250,000 distinct CDR3 sequences in the sample, 93% are singletons; the top ten hold around 0.07%.

The chain joins TRBV15 to TRBJ2-1, with D unresolved. The specimen was CD4+ T cells from PBMCs. The source of this sequence is a human donor with multiple sclerosis. CDR3 coding DNA: TGTGCCACCAGCAGAGGAAGGGCCTACAATGAGCAGTTCTTC. Amino acid sequence: CATSRGRAYNEQFF.